The 29 T cell receptor beta chains presented below share a single source sample, sequenced in a study of CD8 T cells in ankylosing spondylitis. TCRdb processed the 5' RACE reads anew with MiXCR; each CDR3 protein has one entry. The table records around 150,000 distinct CDR3 sequences, around 42% of them present only once. Input material: synovial fluid, either unsorted or a sorted T cell fraction (not recorded which). The receptors stem from a male donor with ankylosing spondylitis.

This clonotype came up many times. V and J are TRBV12-3 or TRBV12-4 and TRBJ2-5; 10 nucleotides match TRBD1. Germline trimming cut 5 bases from V and 1 base from J; bases unmatched to any gene: 7. The CDR3 runs to 16 residues. The CDR3 region has the DNA TGTGCCAGCAGTCCACCGGGACAGGGGACCCAAGAGACCCAGTACTTC. Residues: CASSPPGQGTQETQYF.

The V gene is TRBV18, the J gene TRBJ1-5; no clear D gene. This CDR3 contains 14 residues. Trimming removed 5 bases at V and 0 bases at J, with 8 bases between. Germline CDR1 reads KGHSH; CDR2 reads LQKENI. CDR3 sequence (DNA): TGTGCCAGCTCAGACCCGAATAGCAATCAGCCCCAGCATTTT. Translating it yields CASSDPNSNQPQHF.

Only a few counts were recorded for this clonotype. This rearrangement joins TRBV20-1 to TRBJ1-5; 7 bases are shared with TRBD1. Per germline, CDR1 DFQATT and CDR2 SNEGSKA (reference sequence). The CDR3 is 14 residues long. V gave up 0 bases and J gave up 2 bases; unmatched junction bases: 1. The CDR3 is CSARDGTGNQPQHF. The CDR3 DNA is TGCAGTGCTAGAGACGGGACAGGCAATCAGCCCCAGCATTTT.

J is TRBJ2-2 and V is TRBV5-6, with 9 nucleotides matching TRBD2. The CDR3 covers 18 residues. The germline gives CDR1 SGHDT, CDR2 YYEEEE. V gave up 4 bases and J gave up 8 bases; unmatched junction bases: 18. As DNA, the CDR3 is TGTGCCAGCAGCCCGTTCCAGCGGGAGGCCCGGTATACGGGGGAGCTGTTTTTT. The encoded protein is CASSPFQREARYTGELFF.

This clonotype was seen repeatedly, ten times or more. The genes are TRBV27 and TRBJ2-1, with D uncertain. Germline V lookup: CDR1 MNHEY, CDR2 SMNVEV (reference sequence). This CDR3 is built from 15 residues. Deletions cut 0 bases from V and 12 bases from J, with 18 bases between. CDR3 amino acids: CASSLSYLGMNGQFF. As DNA, the CDR3 is TGTGCCAGCAGTTTATCGTATCTAGGCATGAACGGGCAGTTCTTC.

This clonotype was recorded once. The chain recombines TRBV28 with TRBJ2-7; 7 positions agree with TRBD1. This CDR3 region has 15 residues. V shed 0 bases and J 2 bases; nucleotides not matched to a gene: 4. Germline CDR1 MDHEN, CDR2 SYDVKM. The CDR3, as DNA: TGTGCCAGCAGTTTATGGACAGGGACCCCCTACGAGCAGTACTTC. This codes for CASSLWTGTPYEQYF.

This clonotype has a handful of counts. The J gene is TRBJ1-1, the V gene TRBV6-1; D uncertain. From germline, CDR1 is MNHNS and CDR2 SASEGT. Trimming pared 2 bases from V and 0 bases from J, leaving 10 bases between. This CDR3 contains 15 residues. CDR3 region: CASSEFEALNTEAFF. For the CDR3, the DNA is TGTGCCAGCAGTGAATTTGAAGCCCTGAACACTGAAGCTTTCTTT.

This chain links TRBV4-3 with TRBJ2-7; D call uncertain. V was shortened by 1 base and J by 0 bases, with 4 bases between the two germline ends. CDR1 and CDR2 from the germline V gene are LGHNA and YSLEER. The length of the CDR3 is 13 residues. Written as DNA, the CDR3 is TGCGCCAGCAGCCAAGCGATCTCCTACGAGCAGTACTTC. Encoded protein: CASSQAISYEQYF.

This chain joins TRBV3-1 and TRBJ2-2; 9 positions agree with TRBD2. The CDR3 covers 16 residues. The germline gives CDR1 LGHDT, CDR2 YNNKEL (reference sequence). The ends lost 4 bases at V and 6 bases at J; junction bases unmatched: 9. Here the CDR3 reads CASSLRRGGHAGELFF. The CDR3 DNA sequence: TGTGCCAGCAGCCTCCGGCGGGGGGGCCACGCCGGGGAGCTGTTTTTT.

This clonotype was picked up a small number of times. The CDR3 DNA reads TGCGCCATTCACCAAGTGGTATTGGATAATTACGCGAACACCGGGGAGCTGTTTTTT. It translates to CAIHQVVLDNYANTGELFF. The chain uses TRBV5-1 and TRBJ2-2, with no clear D. Germline V lookup: CDR1 SGHRS, CDR2 YFSETQ. CDR3 size: 19 residues. V was cut by 9 bases and J by 0 bases, with 27 bases left in between.

The chain links TRBV11-2 to TRBJ2-5; TRBD1 might be the D (6 bases). CDR1 and CDR2 from the germline V gene are SGHAT and FQNNGV. The CDR3 is made up of 14 amino acids. V gave up 2 bases and J gave up 5 bases, with 12 bases separating them. The CDR3 reads CASSLLRGGETQYF. In DNA form, the CDR3 reads TGTGCCAGCAGCTTACTTCGAGGGGGTGAGACCCAGTACTTC.

The CDR3 DNA sequence: TGTGCCACCAGCAGAGAACTAGCTGGCGCGCTAGATACGCAGTATTTT. Amino acids: CATSRELAGALDTQYF. The V and J genes are TRBV15 and TRBJ2-3, with TRBD2 as a possible D gene (6 bases). The germline CDR1 and CDR2 sequences are LNHNV and YYDKDF (reference sequence). The CDR3 has 16 amino acids. Trimming left V 0 bases short and J 5 bases short, with 15 bases between.

The chain couples TRBV5-1 to TRBJ1-2; D remains ambiguous. Germline V gene lookup returns CDR1 SGHRS and CDR2 YFSETQ. Trimming stripped 0 bases from V and 4 bases from J, with 13 bases between. The CDR3 is made up of 15 amino acids. This CDR3 is CASSLVQWVSYGYTF. As DNA, the CDR3 is TGCGCCAGCAGCTTGGTACAGTGGGTTAGCTATGGCTACACCTTC.

The CDR3 coding sequence is TGCGCCAGCAGCTTGGTTCACCAGGACACTGAAGCTTTCTTT. This codes for CASSLVHQDTEAFF. This rearrangement joins TRBV5-1 to TRBJ1-1; D remains ambiguous. V was cut by 0 bases and J by 3 bases, with 9 bases left in between. Per germline, CDR1 SGHRS and CDR2 YFSETQ. The CDR3 has 14 residues.

This sequence joins TRBV9 and TRBJ2-2; the D is unclear. The CDR3 has 14 amino acids. Germline CDR1 reads SGDLS; CDR2 reads YYNGEE. Trimming pared 0 bases from V and 1 base from J, leaving 4 bases between. CDR3 region: CASSVVGNTGELFF. The CDR3 DNA is TGTGCCAGCAGCGTAGTAGGGAACACCGGGGAGCTGTTTTTT.

This clonotype has more than one count but fewer than ten. The chain joins TRBV28 to TRBJ2-3, with 15 bases fitting TRBD2. The junction had 6 bases not matched to a gene; V was cut back by 4 bases and J by 4 bases. This CDR3 contains 17 residues. CDR1 and CDR2 from the germline V gene are MDHEN and SYDVKM. CDR3 loop: CASSSRTSGRAADTQYF. The CDR3 nucleotides are TGTGCCAGCAGTTCCAGGACTAGCGGGAGGGCTGCAGATACGCAGTATTTT.

This sequence joins TRBV2 and TRBJ2-4; 9 positions agree with TRBD1. J lost 0 bases, V lost 6 bases, and 12 bases had no gene match. Germline V gene sequence: CDR1 SNHLY, CDR2 FYNNEI. The CDR3 contains 18 residues. CDR3 DNA sequence: TGTGCCAGCAGATACCGGGACAGGGCCACGATAGCCAAAAACATTCAGTACTTC. Its protein product is CASRYRDRATIAKNIQYF.

This clonotype showed up just a few times. This sequence joins TRBV7-3 and TRBJ1-5, with D perhaps matching TRBD1 (5 bases). The length of the CDR3 is 20 residues. Deletions cut 8 bases from V and 0 bases from J, with 29 bases between. The germline gives CDR1 SGHTA, CDR2 FQGTGA. In DNA form, the CDR3 reads TGTGCCAGCTATAACAGGCGCATCATTTGGGGTATTTATAGCAATCAGCCCCAGCATTTT. Translated: CASYNRRIIWGIYSNQPQHF.

The chain uses TRBV7-9 and TRBJ2-7; weak D call: TRBD2 (5 bases). Germline CDR1 and CDR2: SEHNR and FQNEAQ (reference sequence). V lost 3 bases to trimming and J lost 3 bases, with 12 bases between them. The CDR3 has 14 residues. The CDR3 DNA is TGTGCCAGCAGCTTTGGGAGTAGGGACTACGAGCAGTACTTC. Protein product: CASSFGSRDYEQYF.

V gene TRBV13 combines with J gene TRBJ2-2, with D tentatively TRBD1 (5 bases). The V gene lost 4 bases and the J gene lost 1 base, with 13 bases spanning the gap. This CDR3 has 16 amino acids. The V gene's germline CDR1 is PRHDT and CDR2 FYEKMQ (reference sequence). The CDR3 spells CASSSWTPKNTGELFF. CDR3 nucleotides: TGTGCCAGCAGCTCTTGGACACCTAAGAACACCGGGGAGCTGTTTTTT.

CDR3 DNA: TGTGCCAGCAGAAGTCAGCGGGAGACCCAGTACTTC. Translation: CASRSQRETQYF. The chain couples TRBV6-6 to TRBJ2-5; a possible D gene is TRBD2 (5 bases). V was trimmed by 6 bases and J by 5 bases, leaving 10 bases between them. The germline V gene encodes CDR1 MNHNY and CDR2 SVGAGI (reference sequence). CDR3 size: 12 residues.

Many counts were recorded for this clonotype. The V and J genes are TRBV3-1 and TRBJ2-1; maybe TRBD2 (7 bases). This CDR3 comprises 16 residues. CDR1 is LGHDT, CDR2 YNNKEL, per germline (reference sequence). Trimming left V 0 bases short and J 7 bases short, with 16 bases between. The CDR3: CASSQDLGGGLNEQFF. Written as DNA, the CDR3 is TGTGCCAGCAGCCAAGATCTGGGGGGGGGCCTAAATGAGCAGTTCTTC.

This clonotype was counted only a few times. The CDR3 loop is CSASIRDTHYGYTF. CDR3 bases: TGCAGTGCTAGCATCCGGGACACCCACTATGGCTACACCTTC. V gene TRBV20-1 combines with J gene TRBJ1-2; D is possibly TRBD1 (6 bases). Trimming removed 3 bases at V and 3 bases at J, with 14 bases between. The germline CDR1 and CDR2 sequences are DFQATT and SNEGSKA (reference sequence). This CDR3 is built from 14 residues.

This clonotype appeared a few times. The chain couples TRBV20-1 to TRBJ1-1; D is uncertain. This CDR3 has 16 residues. Trimming removed 0 bases at V and 5 bases at J, with 19 bases between. CDR1 is DFQATT, CDR2 SNEGSKA, per germline (reference sequence). The CDR3 here is CSARDNGRWRGTEAFF. In nucleotides, the CDR3 is TGCAGTGCTAGAGATAACGGAAGGTGGCGAGGGACTGAAGCTTTCTTT.

This clonotype has a handful of counts. The DNA for the CDR3 is TGTGCCAGCTCCCCTGTGATCCACGAGCAGTACTTC. Translation gives CASSPVIHEQYF. This chain connects TRBV18 to TRBJ2-7; no reliable D call. V dropped 6 bases and J dropped 5 bases, with 11 bases sitting between them. Germline CDR1 KGHSH, CDR2 LQKENI. The CDR3 consists of 12 residues.

This clonotype was counted ten times or more. The rearrangement uses TRBV20-1 and TRBJ1-2; no definite D call. Trimming removed 4 bases from V and 0 bases from J, with 18 bases in between. The CDR3 contains 16 residues. The germline CDR1 and CDR2 sequences are DFQATT and SNEGSKA (reference sequence). CDR3: CSATDPPREANYGYTF. The DNA for the CDR3 is TGCAGTGCTACGGACCCCCCCAGAGAAGCTAACTATGGCTACACCTTC.

The chain joins TRBV11-1 to TRBJ1-5, with D unresolved. The germline V gene has CDR1 SGHAT and CDR2 FQDESV (reference sequence). The CDR3 runs to 18 residues. Trimming took off 4 bases at V and 1 base at J, with 20 bases between the two ends. The CDR3 spells CASSSQLAPLKSNQPQHF. The CDR3, as DNA: TGTGCCAGCAGCTCACAACTAGCTCCGTTAAAAAGCAATCAGCCCCAGCATTTT. Using reference TRBV11-1 and TRBJ1-5 for the parts outside the CDR3, the full variable domain is EAEVAQSPRYKITEKSQAVAFWCDPISGHATLYWYRQILGQGPELLVQFQDESVVDDSQLPKDRFSAERLKGVDSTLKIQPAELGDSAMYLCASSSQLAPLKSNQPQHFGDGTRLSIL.

The chain uses TRBV7-2 and TRBJ2-1; 9 bases align to TRBD2. Looked up from germline, CDR1 is SGHTA and CDR2 is FQGNSA. The CDR3 covers 15 residues. V shed 3 bases and J 8 bases; nucleotides not matched to a gene: 8. The chain's CDR3 is CASSFLVAGAYEQFF. The CDR3 DNA reads as TGTGCCAGCAGCTTCTTGGTAGCGGGAGCATATGAGCAGTTCTTC.

The rearrangement links TRBV28 to TRBJ1-6, with D unresolved. The V gene lost 3 bases and the J gene lost 7 bases, with 10 bases spanning the gap. The CDR3 sequence is 14 residues long. Germline-derived CDR1 and CDR2 are MDHEN and SYDVKM. Here the CDR3 reads CASSFFAANSPLHF. For the CDR3, the DNA is TGTGCCAGCAGTTTTTTTGCAGCCAATTCACCCCTCCACTTT.